The text below deals with one TCR beta chain. The data stem from a study of T-cell reconstitution after alpha-beta-depleted transplantation in children. Construction of the TCRbeta library involved unique molecular identifiers. Using its own MiXCR run on the PCR reads, TCRdb lists one record per CDR3 protein. The sample carries 400,000 to 500,000 distinct CDR3 sequences, approximately 11% recorded once. The sample consisted of PBMCs from the stem cell graft donor, taken from the stem cell graft. This sequence originates from a human donor who donated a stem cell graft to a child with acute myeloid leukemia.

The CDR3 sequence is CSATGRDYEQYF. CDR3 DNA: TGCAGTGCTACTGGTCGGGACTACGAGCAGTACTTC. The rearrangement joins TRBV20-1 to TRBJ2-7, with D possibly being TRBD2 (5 bases). V lost 4 bases and J lost 3, with 10 bases in between. The germline CDR1 and CDR2 sequences are DFQATT and SNEGSKA (reference sequence). The CDR3 length is 12 residues.